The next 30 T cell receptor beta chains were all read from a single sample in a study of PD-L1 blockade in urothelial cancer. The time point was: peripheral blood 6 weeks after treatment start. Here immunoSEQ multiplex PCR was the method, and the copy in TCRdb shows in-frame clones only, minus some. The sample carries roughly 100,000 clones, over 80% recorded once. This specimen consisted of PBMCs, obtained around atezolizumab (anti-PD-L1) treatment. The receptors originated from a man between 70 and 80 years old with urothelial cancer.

The CDR3: CASSIQGARTGELFF. CDR3 sequence (DNA): TGTGCCAGTAGTATACAGGGGGCGCGGACCGGGGAGCTGTTTTTT. The chain employs TRBV19 and TRBJ2-2, with 8 bases that match TRBD1. Germline values: CDR1 LNHDA, CDR2 SQIVND (reference sequence). The CDR3 spans 15 residues. The junction had 4 bases not matched to a gene; V was cut back by 2 bases and J by 5 bases.

CDR3 nucleotides: TGCGCCAGCAGCCCCCTGACAGGGGTAAACACCGGGGAGCTGTTTTTT. This codes for CASSPLTGVNTGELFF. The rearrangement links TRBV5-1 to TRBJ2-2; 8 bases line up with TRBD1. The CDR3 runs 16 residues. J gave up 2 bases and V 4 bases, and 7 bases lay outside the gene matches. Germline lookup yields CDR1 SGHRS and CDR2 YFSETQ.

The CDR3 loop is CASSQAGFSGNTIYF. CDR3 DNA sequence: TGTGCCAGCAGCCAAGCAGGGTTTTCTGGAAACACCATATATTTT. V usage is TRBV4-2 and J usage is TRBJ1-3; TRBD1 might be the D (5 bases). CDR3 length: 15 amino acids. The germline V gene encodes CDR1 LGHNA and CDR2 YNFKEQ. V lost 1 base, J lost 1 base, and 8 bases lay in between.

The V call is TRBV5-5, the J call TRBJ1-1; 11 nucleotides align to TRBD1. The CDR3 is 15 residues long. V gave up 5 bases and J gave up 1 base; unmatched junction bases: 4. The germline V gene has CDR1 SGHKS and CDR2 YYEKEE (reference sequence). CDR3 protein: CASRRTGGENTEAFF. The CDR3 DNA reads TGTGCCAGCAGACGGACAGGGGGCGAGAACACTGAAGCTTTCTTT.

CDR3 region: CASSSLTATNEQFF. The CDR3 DNA follows: TGCGCCAGCAGTTCCTTGACTGCCACCAATGAGCAGTTCTTC. V is TRBV5-1 and J is TRBJ2-1; D call uncertain. With 5 bases removed from V and 6 bases from J, the gap between germline ends came to 15 bases. CDR1 and CDR2 from the germline V gene are SGHRS and YFSETQ. The CDR3 has 14 residues. Using reference TRBV5-1 and TRBJ2-1 for the parts outside the CDR3, the full variable domain is KAGVTQTPRYLIKTRGQQVTLSCSPISGHRSVSWYQQTPGQGLQFLFEYFSETQRNKGNFPGRFSGRQFSNSRSEMNVSTLELGDSALYLCASSSLTATNEQFFGPGTRLTVL.

CDR3 nucleotide sequence: TGTGCCAGCAGCGTAGGTAGTGAGGGAGAGCAGTTCTTC. Translated: CASSVGSEGEQFF. The chain is built from TRBV9 and TRBJ2-1, with D possibly TRBD2 on 5 matching bases. Trimming left V 0 bases short and J 10 bases short, with 11 bases between. Germline V gene lookup returns CDR1 SGDLS and CDR2 YYNGEE. The CDR3 sequence is 13 residues long. The full variable domain, its missing parts supplied by reference TRBV9 and TRBJ2-1, is DSGVTQTPKHLITATGQRVTLRCSPRSGDLSVYWYQQSLDQGLQFLIQYYNGEERAKGNILERFSAQQFPDLHSELNLSSLELGDSALYFCASSVGSEGEQFFGPGTRLTVL.

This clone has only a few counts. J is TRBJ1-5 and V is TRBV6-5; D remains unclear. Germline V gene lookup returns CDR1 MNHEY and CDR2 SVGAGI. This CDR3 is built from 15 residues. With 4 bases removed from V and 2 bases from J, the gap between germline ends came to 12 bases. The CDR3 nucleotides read TGTGCCAGCAGTTGGTCCTGGGGAGGCAATCAGCCCCAGCATTTT. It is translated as CASSWSWGGNQPQHF.

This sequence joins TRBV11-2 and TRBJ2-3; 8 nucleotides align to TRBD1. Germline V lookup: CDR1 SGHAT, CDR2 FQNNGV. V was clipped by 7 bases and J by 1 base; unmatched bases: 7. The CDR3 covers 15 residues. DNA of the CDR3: TGTGCCAGCACCCCCCAGGGGGCGGGCACAGATACGCAGTATTTT. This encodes CASTPQGAGTDTQYF.

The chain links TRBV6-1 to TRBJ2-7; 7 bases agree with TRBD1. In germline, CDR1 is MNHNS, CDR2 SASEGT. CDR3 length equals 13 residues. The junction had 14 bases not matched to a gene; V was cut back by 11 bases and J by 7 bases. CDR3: CAGLDRVGREQYF. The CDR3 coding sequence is TGTGCCGGCCTAGACAGGGTTGGCAGGGAGCAGTACTTC.

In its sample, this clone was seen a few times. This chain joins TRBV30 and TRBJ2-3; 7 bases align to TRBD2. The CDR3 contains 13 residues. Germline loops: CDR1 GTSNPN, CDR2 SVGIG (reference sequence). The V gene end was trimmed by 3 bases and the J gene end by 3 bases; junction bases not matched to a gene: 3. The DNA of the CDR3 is TGTGCCTGGAGCTGGGGGGGAACAGATACGCAGTATTTT. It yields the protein CAWSWGGTDTQYF.

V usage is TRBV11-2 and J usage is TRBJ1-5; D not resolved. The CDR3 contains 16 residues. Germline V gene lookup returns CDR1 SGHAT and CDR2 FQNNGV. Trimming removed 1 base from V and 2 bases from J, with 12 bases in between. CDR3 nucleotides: TGTGCCAGCAGCTTAGGGGTAGGAGCGGGCAATCAGCCCCAGCATTTT. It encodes CASSLGVGAGNQPQHF.

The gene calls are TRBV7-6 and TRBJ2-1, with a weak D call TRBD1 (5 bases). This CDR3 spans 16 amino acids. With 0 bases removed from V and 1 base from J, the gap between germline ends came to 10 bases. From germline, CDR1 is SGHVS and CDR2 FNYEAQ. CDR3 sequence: CASSLAGVRSYNEQFF. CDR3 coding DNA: TGTGCCAGCAGCTTAGCAGGGGTACGGTCCTACAATGAGCAGTTCTTC.

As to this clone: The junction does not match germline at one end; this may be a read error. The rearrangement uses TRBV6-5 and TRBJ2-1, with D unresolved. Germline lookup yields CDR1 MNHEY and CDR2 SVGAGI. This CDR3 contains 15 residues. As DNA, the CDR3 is TGTGCCAGCAGTGACTCCAAGAGCTCCTACAATGAGCAGTTCTTC. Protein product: CASSDSKSSYNEQFF.

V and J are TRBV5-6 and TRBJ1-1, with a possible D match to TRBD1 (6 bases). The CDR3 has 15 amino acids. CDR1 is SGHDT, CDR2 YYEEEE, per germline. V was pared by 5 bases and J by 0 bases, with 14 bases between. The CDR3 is CASRRLQGMNTEAFF. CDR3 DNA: TGTGCCAGCAGACGCCTCCAGGGGATGAACACTGAAGCTTTCTTT.

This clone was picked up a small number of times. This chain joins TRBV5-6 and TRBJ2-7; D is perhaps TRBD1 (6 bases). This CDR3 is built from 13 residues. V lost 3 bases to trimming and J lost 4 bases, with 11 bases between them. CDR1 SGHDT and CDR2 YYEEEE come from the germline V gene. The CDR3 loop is CASSSTGRYEQYF. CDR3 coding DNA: TGTGCCAGCAGCTCAACAGGGCGATACGAGCAGTACTTC.

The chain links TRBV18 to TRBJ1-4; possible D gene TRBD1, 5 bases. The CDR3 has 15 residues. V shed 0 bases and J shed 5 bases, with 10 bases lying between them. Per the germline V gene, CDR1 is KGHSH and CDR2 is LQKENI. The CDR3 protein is CASSPPGRANEKLFF. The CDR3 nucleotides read TGTGCCAGCTCACCACCAGGCAGGGCCAATGAAAAACTGTTTTTT.

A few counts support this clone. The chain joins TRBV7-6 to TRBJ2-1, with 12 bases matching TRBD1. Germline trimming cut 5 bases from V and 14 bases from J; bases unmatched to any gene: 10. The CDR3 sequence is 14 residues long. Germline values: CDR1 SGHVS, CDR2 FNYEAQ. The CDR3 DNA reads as TGTGCCAGCAGCAAAGACGAGGGGACAGGGGGCGAGTTCTTC. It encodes CASSKDEGTGGEFF. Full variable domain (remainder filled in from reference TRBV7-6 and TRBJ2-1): GAGVSQSPRYKVTKRGQDVALRCDPISGHVSLYWYRQALGQGPEFLTYFNYEAQQDKSGLPNDRFSAERPEGSISTLTIQRTEQRDSAMYRCASSKDEGTGGEFFGPGTRLTVL.

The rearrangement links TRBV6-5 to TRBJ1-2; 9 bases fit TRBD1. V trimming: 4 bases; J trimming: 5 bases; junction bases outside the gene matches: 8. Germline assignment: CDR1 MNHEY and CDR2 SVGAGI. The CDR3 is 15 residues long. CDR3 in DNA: TGTGCCAGCAGTTTATTGACAGGGGGTGGGTATGGCTACACCTTC. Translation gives CASSLLTGGGYGYTF.

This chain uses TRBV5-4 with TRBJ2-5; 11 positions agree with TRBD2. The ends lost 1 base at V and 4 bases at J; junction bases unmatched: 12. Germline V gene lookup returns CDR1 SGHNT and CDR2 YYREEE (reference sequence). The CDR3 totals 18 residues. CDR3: CASSLSVTSGRGVETQYF. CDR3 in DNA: TGTGCCAGCAGCTTGTCCGTTACTAGCGGGAGAGGGGTAGAGACCCAGTACTTC.

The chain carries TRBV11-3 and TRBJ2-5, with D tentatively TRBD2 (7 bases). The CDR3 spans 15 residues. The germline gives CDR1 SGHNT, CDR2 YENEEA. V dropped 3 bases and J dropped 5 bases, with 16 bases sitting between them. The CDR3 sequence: CASSFAGASGETQYF. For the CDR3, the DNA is TGTGCCAGCAGCTTCGCGGGGGCGAGTGGTGAGACCCAGTACTTC.

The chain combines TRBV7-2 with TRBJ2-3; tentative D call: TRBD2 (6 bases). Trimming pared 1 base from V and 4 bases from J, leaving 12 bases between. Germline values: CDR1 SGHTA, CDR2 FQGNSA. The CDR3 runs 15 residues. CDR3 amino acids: CASSLVYGGADTQYF. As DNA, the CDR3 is TGTGCCAGCAGCTTAGTGTACGGGGGAGCAGATACGCAGTATTTT.

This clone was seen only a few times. Here the CDR3 DNA reads TGCGCCAGCAGGTTCGGGGGGCGAGACACCGGGGAGCTGTTTTTT. It is translated as CASRFGGRDTGELFF. The chain joins TRBV5-1 to TRBJ2-2; perhaps TRBD2 as D (7 bases). In germline, CDR1 is SGHRS, CDR2 YFSETQ. CDR3 length: 15 residues. Trimming removed 5 bases at V and 3 bases at J, with 14 bases between.

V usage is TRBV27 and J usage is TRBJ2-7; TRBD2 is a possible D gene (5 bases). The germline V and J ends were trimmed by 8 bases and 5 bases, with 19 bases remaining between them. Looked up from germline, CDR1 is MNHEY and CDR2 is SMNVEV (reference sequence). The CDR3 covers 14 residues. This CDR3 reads CASRIGNGFDEQYF. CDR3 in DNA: TGTGCCAGCCGCATCGGGAACGGGTTCGACGAGCAGTACTTC.

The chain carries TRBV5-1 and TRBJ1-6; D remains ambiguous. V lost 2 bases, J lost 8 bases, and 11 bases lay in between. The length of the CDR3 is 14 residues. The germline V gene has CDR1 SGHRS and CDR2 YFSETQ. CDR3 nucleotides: TGCGCCAGCAGCTTAGTCGGGTCGGATTCACCCCTCCACTTT. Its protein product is CASSLVGSDSPLHF.

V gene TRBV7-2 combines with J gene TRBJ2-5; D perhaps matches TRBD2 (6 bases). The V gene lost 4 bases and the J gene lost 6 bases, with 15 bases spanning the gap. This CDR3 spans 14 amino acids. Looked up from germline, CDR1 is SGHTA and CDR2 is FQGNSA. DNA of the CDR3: TGTGCCAGCAGCTCACCCCCCGGGGGACAGACCCAGTACTTC. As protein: CASSSPPGGQTQYF.

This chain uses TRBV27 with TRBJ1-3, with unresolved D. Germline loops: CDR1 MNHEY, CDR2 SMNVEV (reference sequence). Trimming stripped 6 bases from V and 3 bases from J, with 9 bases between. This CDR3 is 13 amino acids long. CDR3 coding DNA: TGTGCCAGCAGCCGAGATCGTGGAAACACCATATATTTT. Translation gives CASSRDRGNTIYF.

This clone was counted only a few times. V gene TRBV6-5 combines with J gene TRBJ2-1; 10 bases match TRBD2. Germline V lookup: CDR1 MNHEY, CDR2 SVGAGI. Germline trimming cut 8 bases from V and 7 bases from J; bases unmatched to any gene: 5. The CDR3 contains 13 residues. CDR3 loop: CASGTSVGNEQFF. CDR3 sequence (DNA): TGTGCCAGCGGGACTAGCGTAGGGAATGAGCAGTTCTTC.

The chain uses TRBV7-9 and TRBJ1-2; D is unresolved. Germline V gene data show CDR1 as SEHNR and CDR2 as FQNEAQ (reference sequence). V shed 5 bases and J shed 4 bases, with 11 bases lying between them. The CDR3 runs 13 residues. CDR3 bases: TGTGCCAGCAGCCGGACTGAATTCTATGGCTACACCTTC. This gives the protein CASSRTEFYGYTF.

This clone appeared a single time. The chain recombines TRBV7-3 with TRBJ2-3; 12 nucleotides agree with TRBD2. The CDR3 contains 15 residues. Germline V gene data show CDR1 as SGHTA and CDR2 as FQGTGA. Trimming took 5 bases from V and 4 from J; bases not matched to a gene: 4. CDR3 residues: CASSPSGGAADTQYF. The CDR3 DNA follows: TGTGCCAGCAGCCCTAGCGGGGGGGCCGCAGATACGCAGTATTTT.

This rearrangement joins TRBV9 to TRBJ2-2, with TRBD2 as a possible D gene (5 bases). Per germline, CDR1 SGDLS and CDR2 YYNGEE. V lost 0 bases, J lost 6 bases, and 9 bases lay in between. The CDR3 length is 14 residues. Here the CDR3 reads CASSVVSESGELFF. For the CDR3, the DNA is TGTGCCAGCAGCGTAGTTAGCGAATCCGGGGAGCTGTTTTTT.